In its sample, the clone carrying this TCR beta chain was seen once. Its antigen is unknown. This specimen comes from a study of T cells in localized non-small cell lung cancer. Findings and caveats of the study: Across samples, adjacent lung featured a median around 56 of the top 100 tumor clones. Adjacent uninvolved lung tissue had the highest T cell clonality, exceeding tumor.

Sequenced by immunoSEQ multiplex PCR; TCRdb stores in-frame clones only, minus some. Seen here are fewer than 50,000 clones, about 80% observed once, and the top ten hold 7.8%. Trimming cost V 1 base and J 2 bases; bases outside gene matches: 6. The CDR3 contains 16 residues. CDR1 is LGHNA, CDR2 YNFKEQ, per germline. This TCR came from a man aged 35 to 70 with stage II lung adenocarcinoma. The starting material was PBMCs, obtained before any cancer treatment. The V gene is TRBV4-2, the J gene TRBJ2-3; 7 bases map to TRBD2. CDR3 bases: TGTGCCAGCAGCCAAGGTCCCGGGGGGTCCACAGATACGCAGTATTTT. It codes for CASSQGPGGSTDTQYF.